This T cell receptor beta chain comes out of a study of T cells in Graves' hyperthyroidism and ophthalmopathy. Study-wide results and limits: Using 13 V-J features, a model discriminated ophthalmopathy from stable hyperthyroidism. Most expanded thyroid clonotypes above 0.001 also appeared in blood.

Diagnosis of hyperthyroidism was new in patients aged 18 to 65, and its duration was under 2 months. Each diagnosis was grounded in clinical symptoms, serum thyroxine and TRAb, thyroid ultrasound, and orbital computed tomography. The table lists this clonotype with a count of one. Antigen: not known. Researchers amplified the TCR beta CDR3 regions from RNA transcripts. The TCR CDR3 first-round RT-PCR relied on the HTBI primer set. TCRdb processed the multiplex PCR reads anew with MiXCR; each CDR3 protein has one entry. The profile shows a few hundred thousand distinct CDR3 sequences, under 60% of them singletons. This TCR came from a woman younger than 30 with Graves' hyperthyroidism. Sequencing used peripheral blood or thyroid tissue (not recorded which).

CDR3 nucleotide sequence: TGTGCCAGCAGCCAAGTGGGGTTTAGCACAGATACGCAGTATTTT. The encoded protein is CASSQVGFSTDTQYF. This chain uses TRBV14 with TRBJ2-3; unclear D gene. The V and J ends lost 1 base and 0 bases respectively, with 8 bases between them. There are 15 residues in the CDR3. Germline V lookup: CDR1 SGHDN, CDR2 FVKESK.